The 12 T cell receptor beta chains given below trace back to one sample, sequenced in a study of cytomegalovirus exposure and HLA in healthy donors. Amplification used 60 Vbeta primers and 13 Jbeta primers. Profiling relied on immunoSEQ multiplex PCR, and the TCRdb table lists in-frame clones only, not all of them. The sample shows roughly 99,000 clones, 74% of them seen only once. Source material: PBMCs. These receptors were obtained from a woman between 35 and 50 years old in good health and CMV-seropositive.

This clone has more than one count but fewer than ten. The chain uses TRBV11-1 and TRBJ1-1; tentative D call: TRBD1 (6 bases). V was shortened by 5 bases and J by 1 base, with 11 bases between the two germline ends. Germline CDR1 reads SGHAT; CDR2 reads FQDESV (reference sequence). The CDR3 length is 14 residues. CDR3 region: CASSRQATNTEAFF. In DNA, the CDR3 is TGTGCCAGCAGCCGACAGGCTACGAACACTGAAGCTTTCTTT.

This clone was detected a few times. V usage is TRBV27 and J usage is TRBJ2-7; tentative D call: TRBD1 (5 bases). Trimming took off 6 bases at V and 4 bases at J, with 13 bases between the two ends. CDR3 length equals 13 residues. The germline gives CDR1 MNHEY, CDR2 SMNVEV (reference sequence). Written as DNA, the CDR3 is TGTGCCAGCAGCCGACGGCAGGGATACGAGCAGTACTTC. Translating gives CASSRRQGYEQYF.

Only one count was recorded for this clone. The chain has TRBV18 and TRBJ1-6; no clear D. There are 13 residues in the CDR3. The V end was cut by 6 bases, the J end by 9 bases, with 12 bases between. Looked up from germline, CDR1 is KGHSH and CDR2 is LQKENI. The CDR3 loop reads CASSPSPPSPLHF. As DNA, the CDR3 is TGTGCCAGCTCCCCGTCCCCCCCTTCACCCCTCCACTTT.

The chain links TRBV5-6 to TRBJ1-2; D is unresolved. The length of the CDR3 is 13 residues. Germline lookup yields CDR1 SGHDT and CDR2 YYEEEE. The V end was cut by 0 bases, the J end by 8 bases, with 11 bases between. The CDR3 spells CASSLAVREGYTF. Here the CDR3 DNA reads TGTGCCAGCAGCTTGGCCGTTCGCGAGGGCTACACCTTC.

The chain couples TRBV6-5 to TRBJ2-1, with 8 positions matching TRBD2. Germline values: CDR1 MNHEY, CDR2 SVGAGI. Unmatched junction bases numbered 8, after V lost 6 bases and J lost 4 bases. The CDR3 has 15 amino acids. The DNA for the CDR3 is TGTGCCAGCAGATTCGGGGGGGCCGCTTACAATGAGCAGTTCTTC. It encodes CASRFGGAAYNEQFF.

V usage is TRBV30 and J usage is TRBJ1-6, with TRBD1 identical over 7 bases. The V and J ends lost 4 bases and 10 bases, in that order; junction bases with no gene match: 7. Germline CDR1 and CDR2: GTSNPN and SVGIG (reference sequence). The CDR3 sequence is 13 residues long. CDR3 loop: CAWMETGFSPLHF. CDR3 bases: TGTGCCTGGATGGAGACAGGGTTCTCACCCCTCCACTTT.

The CDR3 coding sequence is TGTGCCAGCAGTAGAACCGAAACCTACGAGCAGTACTTC. This codes for CASSRTETYEQYF. V is TRBV7-9 and J is TRBJ2-7, with D uncertain. Trimming left V 6 bases short and J 2 bases short, with 11 bases between. Germline-derived CDR1 and CDR2 are SEHNR and FQNEAQ (reference sequence). The CDR3 has 13 amino acids.

The gene calls are TRBV6-5 and TRBJ2-7; 7 positions match TRBD2. Per the germline V gene, CDR1 is MNHEY and CDR2 is SVGAGI. The V and J ends lost 5 bases and 3 bases, in that order; junction bases with no gene match: 7. The CDR3 is 14 residues long. CDR3 DNA sequence: TGTGCCAGCAGTACCACGACTAGCAGCTACGAGCAGTACTTC. Translation: CASSTTTSSYEQYF.

The rearrangement uses TRBV7-3 and TRBJ2-3, with 7 bases matching TRBD1. The V gene's germline CDR1 is SGHTA and CDR2 FQGTGA. After removal of 0 bases from V and 6 bases from J, the junction contained 3 bases not matched to a gene. CDR3 length: 14 amino acids. DNA for the CDR3: TGTGCCAGCAGCTTAACAGGGGGCGGGGATACGCAGTATTTT. Its translation is CASSLTGGGDTQYF.

The CDR3 reads CSGIFGGGNIQYF. CDR3 coding DNA: TGCAGCGGAATCTTCGGGGGTGGGAACATTCAGTACTTC. J is TRBJ2-4 and V is TRBV29-1, with TRBD2 as a possible D gene (6 bases). Germline V gene sequence: CDR1 SQVTM, CDR2 ANQGSEA. This CDR3 has 13 amino acids. The V and J ends lost 7 bases and 7 bases respectively, with 17 bases between them.

This clone appeared a few times. The rearrangement uses TRBV30 and TRBJ1-5, with 12 bases aligning to TRBD1. The trim removed 2 bases at V and 5 bases at J, leaving 1 base unmatched. The CDR3 extends over 14 amino acids. CDR1 and CDR2 from the germline V gene are GTSNPN and SVGIG (reference sequence). The CDR3 DNA reads as TGTGCCTGGAGTAGGGACAGGGGGCATCAGCCCCAGCATTTT. This sequence encodes CAWSRDRGHQPQHF.

This chain uses TRBV2 with TRBJ1-2; tentatively, D is TRBD1 (5 bases). Germline lookup yields CDR1 SNHLY and CDR2 FYNNEI. The CDR3 loop spans 15 amino acids. V lost 3 bases to trimming and J lost 4 bases, with 15 bases between them. The CDR3 DNA follows: TGTGCCAGCAGTGACCAGGGCCCTGTGGGCTATGGCTACACCTTC. Translating it yields CASSDQGPVGYGYTF.